These T cell receptor beta chains were read from a single sample in a study of response to subunit inactivated influenza vaccine. Via MiXCR, TCRdb re-called the RT-PCR reads, giving one row per CDR3 protein. The sample carries 710,000 or so distinct CDR3 sequences, roughly 14% recorded once. Sample: PBMCs from blood, taken roughly 12 days after vaccination. The receptors here all came from a middle-aged man who received an inactivated influenza vaccine. Both conserved end residues are part of each CDR3. The D gene is left open where the match is weak. Clone size is not always given. Where it is, it says once, few, many or a class for expanded clones.

size: -; J: TRBJ1-2; V: TRBV15; D: -; DNA: TGTGCCACCAGCAGAGGACCCGTCTGGAGCTCTGGCTACACCTTC; CDR3: CATSRGPVWSSGYTF
size: -; J: TRBJ1-5; V: TRBV20-1; D: -; DNA: TGCAGTGCTAGTCTGGGTTTCAATCAGCCCCAGCATTTT; CDR3: CSASLGFNQPQHF
size: -; J: TRBJ1-6; V: TRBV12-3/TRBV12-4; D: -; DNA: TGTGCCAGCAGAGAGGACCGGAGCTCCTATAATTCACCCCTCCACTTT; CDR3: CASREDRSSYNSPLHF
size: few; J: TRBJ2-3; V: TRBV5-6; D: -; DNA: TGTGCCAGCAGCCCACTGGGGGTGAGCACAGATACGCAGTATTTT; CDR3: CASSPLGVSTDTQYF
size: few; J: TRBJ1-5; V: TRBV28; D: -; DNA: TGTGCCAGCAGTCGTCCCCTCAGGCACCTCAATCAGCCCCAGCATTTT; CDR3: CASSRPLRHLNQPQHF
size: many; J: TRBJ2-3; V: TRBV7-8; D: TRBD1; DNA: TGTGCCAGCAGCCATTCCCTCGGGACAGCCTCTAGCACAGATACGCAGTATTTT; CDR3: CASSHSLGTASSTDTQYF
size: few; J: TRBJ1-1; V: TRBV20-1; D: -; DNA: TGCAGTGCTAGAGATCCCAGAGGGCACACTGAAGCTTTCTTT; CDR3: CSARDPRGHTEAFF
size: -; J: TRBJ2-7; V: TRBV4-3; D: -; DNA: TGCGCCAGCAGCGCGGGACTCCCCCTCGGCGAGCAGTACTTC; CDR3: CASSAGLPLGEQYF
size: -; J: TRBJ1-3; V: TRBV7-2; D: -; DNA: TGTGCCAGCAGCTTAGCCCAGGGGCTCCTCTCTGGAAACACCATATATTTT; CDR3: CASSLAQGLLSGNTIYF
size: few; J: TRBJ2-6; V: TRBV15; D: -; DNA: TGTGCCACTAAAAATGAGGGGTCTGGGGCCAACGTCCTGACTTTC; CDR3: CATKNEGSGANVLTF
size: -; J: TRBJ2-7; V: TRBV20-1; D: TRBD1; DNA: TGCAGTGCTCTTAACGAGGACAGGGGGCGCGAGCAGTACTTC; CDR3: CSALNEDRGREQYF
size: few; J: TRBJ2-3; V: TRBV15; D: TRBD1; DNA: TGTGCCACCAGCAGAGAAGCCCGGGACAGGGGGCCAGATACGCAGTATTTT; CDR3: CATSREARDRGPDTQYF
size: -; J: TRBJ2-2; V: TRBV7-2; D: -; DNA: TGTGCCAGCAGCCTCCCGCAGGGTCAGACCGGGGAGCTGTTTTTT; CDR3: CASSLPQGQTGELFF
size: few; J: TRBJ2-7; V: TRBV7-9; D: TRBD2; DNA: TGTGCCAGCAGCCCCCGGGGGGGATGGGAGCAGTACTTC; CDR3: CASSPRGGWEQYF
size: -; J: TRBJ2-1; V: TRBV4-3; D: TRBD2; DNA: TGCGCCAGCAGCCAAGATCCGGGGGGGGTGGATGAGCAGTTCTTC; CDR3: CASSQDPGGVDEQFF
size: -; J: TRBJ1-1; V: TRBV12-3/TRBV12-4; D: -; DNA: TGTGCCAGCACTTTTGGAGGAAACACTGAAGCTTTCTTT; CDR3: CASTFGGNTEAFF
size: few; J: TRBJ1-6; V: TRBV5-1; D: TRBD1; DNA: TGCGCCAGCAGCTTGGAGGGGACAGCGACTTCACCCCTCCACTTT; CDR3: CASSLEGTATSPLHF
size: -; J: TRBJ2-1; V: TRBV5-1; D: TRBD2; DNA: TGCGCCAGCAGCTCGGACAGCGGGAGGTCCGGCAATGAGCAGTTCTTC; CDR3: CASSSDSGRSGNEQFF